This TCR beta chain was found in a study of type 1 regulatory T cells (dated by TCRdb to the early 2020s). For context, the study as a whole: An in vitro protocol by which a Tr1-enriched, alloantigen-specific CD4 T cell product named T-allo10 was generated was characterized in the study. T-allo10 was being tested clinically in patients with hematological malignancies who were undergoing allogeneic hematopoietic stem cell transplantation.

Concerning this clonotype itself: Its antigen is unknown. Base qualities are not provided; no much larger clone lies one nucleotide away.

The study at large found these results: A more restricted TCR repertoire was observed in Tr1 cells than in non-Tr1 cells, and this restriction was interpreted in the study as alloantigen-induced clonal expansion.

TCRdb lists the instrument as Illumina MiSeq. TCRdb passed the public sequencing reads through fastp at Q25 and MiXCR, retaining productive beta sequences. Every entry covers one CDR3 protein and lists the most common genes and DNA from its rows. The sample table lists over 55,000 distinct CDR3 sequences, approximately 47% of them with a count of one. The biggest ten clones account for approximately 2% of the sample. Trimming takes 0 bases from V and 1 base from J, and the germline ends sit 12 bases apart. The CDR3 runs 16 residues from the cysteine to the phenylalanine. Only the CDR3 DNA stays, 48 bases, in frame from base 1. The germline V gene encodes CDR1 SGDLS and CDR2 YYNGEE.

The sequence joins TRBV9 to TRBJ2-3; no confident D gene assignment can be made. Sequencing used cultured non-Tr1 T cells, either the whole culture or a sorted T cell fraction (not recorded which). The label giving this sample's cell subset or site can be read as: non-Tr1 population from the T-allo10 product. The clonotype comes from a human donor in good health. The CDR3 region has the sequence CASSVGLSSRTDTQYF. Read as DNA, the sequence is TGTGCCAGCAGCGTAGGGCTGAGTAGCCGCACAGATACGCAGTATTTT. This CDR3, with the reference TRBV9 and TRBJ2-3 proteins standing in past its ends, gives the full variable domain DSGVTQTPKHLITATGQRVTLRCSPRSGDLSVYWYQQSLDQGLQFLIQYYNGEERAKGNILERFSAQQFPDLHSELNLSSLELGDSALYFCASSVGLSSRTDTQYFGPGTRLTVL.